This T cell receptor beta chain stems from a study of blood T cell repertoires in COVID-19. The overall study: Acute-phase and convalescent COVID-19 samples originated in the United States, Italy and Spain. Sample material is recorded as cDNA or gDNA derived from T cells, B-cell-depleted T cells, or PBMCs.

As processed by the authors: Estimates of nucleated cell counts were drawn from the amplification of reference gene primers. Using immunoSEQ multiplex PCR, the repertoire was profiled, and TCRdb retains in-frame clones only, with some absent. Clonal size and the V and J genes are those of that table, whereas D and trimming came from the DNA. The sample lists just over 300,000 clones, 87% occurring once. The receptor's source is a man aged 18 to 29 with active or convalescent COVID-19. Sequences were obtained from peripheral blood.

The CDR3 DNA reads as TGTGCCAGTAGTATCCGGGTCGATAGCAATCAGCCCCAGCATTTT. As protein: CASSIRVDSNQPQHF. The chain uses TRBV19 and TRBJ1-5; D gene unclear. This CDR3 is built from 15 residues. Germline V gene data show CDR1 as LNHDA and CDR2 as SQIVND (reference sequence). Deletions cut 3 bases from V and 0 bases from J, with 9 bases between.